This T cell receptor beta chain was found in a study of cytomegalovirus exposure and HLA in healthy donors. After removal of 4 bases from V and 2 bases from J, the junction contained 6 bases not matched to a gene. Germline V lookup: CDR1 SGHKS, CDR2 YYEKEE (reference sequence). This CDR3 is built from 15 residues. The PCR contained 60 Vbeta and 13 Jbeta primers. This table comes from immunoSEQ multiplex PCR, and its TCRdb copy is limited to in-frame clones, with some not included. The sample has around 190,000 clones; roughly 77% are singletons. Comment on this clone: Its antigen remains unknown.

Study observations and caveats: TCR beta sequences reportedly predicted most subjects' HLA-A and HLA-B alleles accurately. Earlier findings revealed that most TCR beta V segments proved productive either about 87% or about 30% of the time.

The sequence was obtained from a woman between 50 and 59 years old in good health and CMV-seronegative. Sequenced sample: PBMCs. The chain has TRBV5-5 and TRBJ2-1; 7 bases are shared with TRBD2. In DNA, the CDR3 is TGTGCCAGCAGCACGGGAGGTAATGCCTACAATGAGCAGTTCTTC. Encoded protein: CASSTGGNAYNEQFF.